This T cell receptor (beta chain) emerged from a study of T-cell reconstitution after alpha-beta-depleted transplantation in children. Construction of the TCRbeta library involved unique molecular identifiers. One entry per CDR3 protein, called by TCRdb with MiXCR from the PCR reads. The sample lists some 640,000 distinct CDR3 sequences; 15% to 20% were seen once. CDR3 length: 14 amino acids. Germline values: CDR1 GTSNPN, CDR2 SVGIG (reference sequence). Comments on this clonotype: The junction does not match germline at one end; this may be a read error.

Source: PBMCs from the stem cell graft donor, taken from the stem cell graft. The chain joins TRBV30 to TRBJ1-1; D gene ambiguous. The TCR comes from a human donor who donated a stem cell graft to a child with acute myeloid leukemia. The CDR3 nucleotides are TGTGCCTGGAGTTTGGGTCTGGGAGCTTTGCCCTTCGTCTTT. It is translated as CAWSLGLGALPFVF.